This entry describes one T cell receptor (beta chain). Its matching antigen is unknown. A multiplex PCR was run with 60 Vbeta primers and 13 Jbeta primers. Method: immunoSEQ multiplex PCR; TCRdb's copy keeps in-frame clones and lacks some. The table lists about 140,000 clones, more than 60% of them singletons. The V and J ends lost 5 bases and 5 bases, in that order; junction bases with no gene match: 9. The V gene's germline CDR1 is SEHNR and CDR2 FQNEAQ (reference sequence). The CDR3 runs to 14 residues. The entry originates in a study of cytomegalovirus exposure and HLA in healthy donors. Study-level information: An early data release held tens of millions of unique TCRs from HLA-typed donors. When 398 donors were genotyped, roughly four fifths of them were found to fall in the Caucasian-associated ancestry cluster.

Findings and caveats of the study: A later analysis, which compared TCR beta chains of equal frequency, found the HLA-associated ones more clonally expanded. Usually a TCR sequence was rare, but some public TCRs were found in many donors.

This sequence joins TRBV7-9 and TRBJ2-7, with 7 bases matching TRBD1. The sequence came from a woman aged 45-59 years in good health and CMV-seropositive. Sequencing was performed on PBMCs. CDR3 in DNA: TGTGCCAGCAGCGATTCGACAGGGTGGAACGAGCAGTACTTC. Protein product: CASSDSTGWNEQYF. The entire variable domain, with the rest obtained from reference TRBV7-9 and TRBJ2-7, is as follows: DTGVSQNPRHKITKRGQNVTFRCDPISEHNRLYWYRQTLGQGPEFLTYFQNEAQLEKSRLLSDRFSAERPKGSFSTLEIQRTEQGDSAMYLCASSDSTGWNEQYFGPGTRLTVT.